Listed below are T cell receptor beta chains from one sample, sequenced in a study of shared clonotypes between healthy human individuals. Using immunoSEQ multiplex PCR, the repertoire was profiled, and TCRdb retains in-frame clones only, with some absent. The sample carries approximately 1.9 million clones, roughly 95% recorded once. Sequencing was carried out using naive CD8+ T cells from PBMCs. These receptors were taken from a man aged 18 to 29 in good health. Some clones in this sample may be carry-over from other donors' samples. Both conserved end residues are trimmed from each CDR3. The D gene is left open where the match is weak.

TRBJ1-1 TRBD1 TRBV9 ASSEQGLNTEAF
TRBJ1-2 . TRBV6-6 ASSYFPQGTDGYT
TRBJ2-3 TRBD1 TRBV5-8 ASSARRRGRLVNTQY
TRBJ2-7 . TRBV5-1 ASSLVAPRANEQY
TRBJ1-2 TRBD1 TRBV11-2 ASSPRTRTGELYGYT
TRBJ2-7 TRBD1 TRBV9 ASSFGTGTAEQY
TRBJ1-2 . TRBV6-5 ASSYKGGPPVEGYT
TRBJ2-7 . TRBV27 ASSPLGSYEQY
TRBJ2-1 . TRBV11-2 ASTDGFYNEQF
TRBJ2-1 . TRBV12-5 ASGLPVGEQF
TRBJ2-2 . TRBV5-6 ASSTMVRVDHTGELF
TRBJ1-3 . TRBV9 ASSVGAAGSGNTIY
TRBJ2-3 . TRBV27 ASLSPMAGGGRPDTQY
TRBJ2-5 . TRBV5-4 ASSYLGQLKETQY
TRBJ1-2 . TRBV6-1 ASRSGNANYGYT
TRBJ2-7 TRBD2 TRBV7-9 ASSFGTSGNSAYEQY
TRBJ1-5 TRBD1 TRBV27 ASSNLGQGRGGWGNQPQH
TRBJ1-5 . TRBV28 ASSRQEIFNQPQH
TRBJ2-6 . TRBV11-2 ASSFRDTPSGANVLT
TRBJ2-1 . TRBV11-2 ASSSHLGVVGNEQF
TRBJ2-2 TRBD1 TRBV11-2 ASSLVEVQGVNTGELF
TRBJ2-2 . TRBV6-5 ASSYRGAGELF
TRBJ2-1 TRBD1 TRBV5-6 ASSRTGHSYNEQF
TRBJ2-7 . TRBV9 ASSGGGHEQY
TRBJ2-2 TRBD1 TRBV7-9 ASSLRDSLTGELF
TRBJ2-7 . TRBV30 ACLAVWGEQY
TRBJ2-3 TRBD2 TRBV5-1 ASSLLAVTDTQY
TRBJ2-7 TRBD2 TRBV7-9 ASSLVMGLADIYEQY
TRBJ2-1 . TRBV4-3 ASSRDSSSYNEQF
TRBJ1-2 . TRBV19 ASSRGLVDGYT
TRBJ2-7 . TRBV19 ASSIDAGRYEQY
TRBJ2-7 . TRBV6-5 ASSYSIGPKSYEQY
TRBJ2-3 TRBD2 TRBV4-3 ASSQDRPSGSADTQY
TRBJ2-7 . TRBV5-6 ASSLGHEQY
TRBJ2-1 . TRBV6-5 ASSYSRERSYNEQF
TRBJ2-7 . TRBV5-6 AGSLGRAGEQY
TRBJ1-1 . TRBV28 ASSLLNREAF
TRBJ2-7 TRBD1 TRBV27 ASSASGTGVVAQY
TRBJ2-2 . TRBV30 AWSPPGSGELF
TRBJ1-1 TRBD1 TRBV5-1 ASSFDRGSTEAF
TRBJ2-7 TRBD2 TRBV27 ASSPRTSGPYEQY
TRBJ1-5 . TRBV27 ASSLRQYNQPQH
TRBJ2-3 . TRBV7-9 ASSRFTHGYADTQY
TRBJ2-7 TRBD2 TRBV27 ASSFNGRDYEQY
TRBJ2-1 TRBD2 TRBV4-1 ASSQDVLAGGNEQF
TRBJ2-5 . TRBV7-9 ASSNPGTDQETQY
TRBJ2-3 TRBD1 TRBV28 ASIARYDRGTDTQY
TRBJ2-1 TRBD2 TRBV11-2 ASSPHGGTSSSYNEQF
TRBJ2-1 TRBD1 TRBV6-5 ASSSGTGGYNEQF
TRBJ1-3 TRBD1 TRBV6-1 ASTLQGGAYTIY
TRBJ2-3 TRBD2 TRBV5-1 ASSLLLAGDGADTQY
TRBJ2-7 . TRBV4-1 ASSQGDPYEQY